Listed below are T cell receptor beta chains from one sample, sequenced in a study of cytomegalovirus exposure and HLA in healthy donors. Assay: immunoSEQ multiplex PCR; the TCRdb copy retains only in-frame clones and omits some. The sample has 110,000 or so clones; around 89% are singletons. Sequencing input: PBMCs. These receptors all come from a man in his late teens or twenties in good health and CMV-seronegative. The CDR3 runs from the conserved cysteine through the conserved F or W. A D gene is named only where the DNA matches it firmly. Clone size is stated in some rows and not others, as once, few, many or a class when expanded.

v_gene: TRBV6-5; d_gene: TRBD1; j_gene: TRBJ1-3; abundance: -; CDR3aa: CASRPTGVGNTIYF; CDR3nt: TGTGCCAGCAGGCCGACAGGGGTCGGAAACACCATATATTTT
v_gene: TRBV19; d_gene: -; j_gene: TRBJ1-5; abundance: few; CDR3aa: CASSINGGGGGQPQHF; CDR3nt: TGTGCCAGTAGTATTAACGGAGGGGGGGGAGGTCAGCCCCAGCATTTT
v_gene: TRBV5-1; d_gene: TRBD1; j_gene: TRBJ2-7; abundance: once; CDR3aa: CASSLGDRDSIYEQYF; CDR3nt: TGCGCCAGCAGCTTGGGGGACAGGGATAGTATCTACGAGCAGTACTTC
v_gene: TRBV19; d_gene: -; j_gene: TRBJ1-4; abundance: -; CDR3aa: CASSSRGYGEKLFF; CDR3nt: TGTGCCAGTAGTTCCCGGGGTTATGGTGAAAAACTGTTTTTT
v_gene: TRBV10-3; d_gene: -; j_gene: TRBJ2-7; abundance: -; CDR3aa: CAISREPTYEQYF; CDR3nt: TGTGCCATCAGCCGGGAGCCGACCTACGAGCAGTACTTC
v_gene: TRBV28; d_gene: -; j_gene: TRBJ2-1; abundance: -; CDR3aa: CASRAPGGTNEQFF; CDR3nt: TGTGCCAGCCGAGCCCCTGGCGGGACGAATGAGCAGTTCTTC
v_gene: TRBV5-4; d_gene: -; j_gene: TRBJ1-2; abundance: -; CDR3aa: CASSLGTAYGYTF; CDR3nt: TGTGCCAGCAGCTTGGGGACAGCCTATGGCTACACCTTC
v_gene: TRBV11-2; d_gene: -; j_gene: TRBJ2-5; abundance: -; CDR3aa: CASSIGQPQETQYF; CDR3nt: TGTGCCAGCAGCATAGGACAGCCCCAAGAGACCCAGTACTTC
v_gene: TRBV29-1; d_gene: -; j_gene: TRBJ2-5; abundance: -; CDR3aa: CSVRLAQETQYF; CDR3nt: TGCAGCGTTCGGTTAGCACAAGAGACCCAGTACTTC
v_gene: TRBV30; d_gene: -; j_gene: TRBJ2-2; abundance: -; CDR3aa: CAWTLLIGHGELFF; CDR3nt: TGTGCCTGGACCCTCTTAATCGGTCACGGGGAGCTGTTTTTT
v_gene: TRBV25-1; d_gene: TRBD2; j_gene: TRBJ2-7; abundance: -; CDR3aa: CASSIAGRLAASEQYF; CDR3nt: TGTGCCAGCAGTATAGCCGGTCGACTAGCAGCCAGCGAGCAGTACTTC
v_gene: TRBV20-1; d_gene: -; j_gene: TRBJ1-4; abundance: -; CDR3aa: CSGGDNEKLFF; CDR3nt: TGCAGCGGAGGGGATAATGAAAAACTGTTTTTT
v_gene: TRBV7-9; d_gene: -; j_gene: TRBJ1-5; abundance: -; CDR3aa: CASSGNLGGHNQPQHF; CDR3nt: TGTGCCAGCAGCGGTAATTTAGGGGGTCACAATCAGCCCCAGCATTTT
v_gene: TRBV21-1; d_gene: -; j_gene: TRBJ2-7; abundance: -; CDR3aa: CASSKQGYEQYF; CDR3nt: TGTGCCAGCAGCAAGCAGGGCTACGAGCAGTACTTC
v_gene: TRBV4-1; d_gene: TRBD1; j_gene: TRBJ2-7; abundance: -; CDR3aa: CASSQDETGIPYEQYF; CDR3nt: TGCGCCAGCAGCCAAGATGAGACAGGGATTCCCTACGAGCAGTACTTC
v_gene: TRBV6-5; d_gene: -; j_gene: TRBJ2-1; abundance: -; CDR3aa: CASSYSMSNIANEQFF; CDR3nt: TGTGCCAGCAGTTACTCGATGAGTAACATAGCCAATGAGCAGTTCTTC
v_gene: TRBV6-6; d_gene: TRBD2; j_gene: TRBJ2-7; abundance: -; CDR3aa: CASRMRLAAYEQYF; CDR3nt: TGTGCCAGCAGGATGAGACTAGCGGCATACGAGCAGTACTTC
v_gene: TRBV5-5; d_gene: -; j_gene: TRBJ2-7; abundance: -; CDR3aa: CASSLPGAYEQYF; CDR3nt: TGTGCCAGCAGCCTTCCCGGGGCCTACGAGCAGTACTTC
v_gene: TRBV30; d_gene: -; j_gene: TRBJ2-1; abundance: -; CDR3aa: CAWRVTGSSYNEQFF; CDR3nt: TGTGCCTGGAGGGTCACAGGGAGCTCCTACAATGAGCAGTTCTTC
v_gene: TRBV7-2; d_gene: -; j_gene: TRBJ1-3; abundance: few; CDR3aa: CASSQRTPPGNTIYF; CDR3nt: TGTGCCAGCAGCCAACGGACACCTCCCGGAAACACCATATATTTT
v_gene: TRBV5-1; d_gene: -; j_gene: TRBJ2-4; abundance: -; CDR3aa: CASSSTSSGKNIQYF; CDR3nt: TGCGCCAGCAGCTCGACTAGTTCGGGCAAAAACATTCAGTACTTC
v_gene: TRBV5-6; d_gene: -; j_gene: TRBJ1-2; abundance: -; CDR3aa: CASSLAGAGGYTF; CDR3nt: TGTGCCAGCAGCTTGGCAGGGGCCGGTGGCTACACCTTC
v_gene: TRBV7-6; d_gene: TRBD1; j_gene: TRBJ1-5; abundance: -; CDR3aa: CASSITDRGTQPQHF; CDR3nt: TGTGCCAGCAGCATTACTGACAGGGGGACTCAGCCCCAGCATTTT
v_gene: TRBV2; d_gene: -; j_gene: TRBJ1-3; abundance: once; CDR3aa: CASSEEGRTAASGNTIYF; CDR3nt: TGTGCCAGCAGTGAAGAAGGGAGAACAGCCGCCTCTGGAAACACCATATATTTT
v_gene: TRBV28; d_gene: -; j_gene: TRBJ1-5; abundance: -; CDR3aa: CASSLGGRPQHF; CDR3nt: TGTGCCAGCAGCCTTGGGGGGAGGCCCCAGCATTTT
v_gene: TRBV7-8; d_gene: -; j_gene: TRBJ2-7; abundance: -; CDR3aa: CASTRSGLSSDEQYF; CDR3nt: TGTGCCAGCACCCGTTCCGGACTGTCCTCTGACGAGCAGTACTTC
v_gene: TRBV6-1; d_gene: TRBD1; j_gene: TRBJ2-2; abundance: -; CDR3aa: CASSDLQGAGELFF; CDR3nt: TGTGCCAGCAGTGATCTACAGGGGGCCGGGGAGCTGTTTTTT
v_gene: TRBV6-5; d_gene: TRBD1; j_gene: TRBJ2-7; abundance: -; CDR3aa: CASSPDRGLPYEQYF; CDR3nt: TGTGCCAGCAGTCCGGACAGGGGGCTTCCCTACGAGCAGTACTTC
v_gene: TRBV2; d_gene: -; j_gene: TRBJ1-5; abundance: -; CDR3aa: CASSVERGFGQPQHF; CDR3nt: TGTGCCAGCAGTGTCGAAAGGGGTTTCGGGCAGCCCCAGCATTTT
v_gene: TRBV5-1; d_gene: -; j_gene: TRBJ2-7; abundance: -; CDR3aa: CASSQAPGSSYEQYF; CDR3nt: TGCGCCAGCAGCCAGGCACCGGGGAGCTCCTACGAGCAGTACTTC
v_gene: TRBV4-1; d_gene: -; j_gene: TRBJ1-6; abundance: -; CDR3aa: CASSQTPTGTDSPLHF; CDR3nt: TGCGCCAGCAGCCAAACTCCAACAGGGACGGATTCACCCCTCCACTTT
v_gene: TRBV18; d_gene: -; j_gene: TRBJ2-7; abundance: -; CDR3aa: CASSPELRRGSYEQYF; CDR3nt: TGTGCCAGCTCACCGGAGTTGAGGCGGGGCTCCTACGAGCAGTACTTC
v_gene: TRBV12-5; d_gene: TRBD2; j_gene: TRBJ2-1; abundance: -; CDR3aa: CASGLAGASGTTSSYNEQFF; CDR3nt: TGTGCTAGTGGTTTGGCCGGGGCTAGCGGGACCACGAGCTCCTACAATGAGCAGTTCTTC
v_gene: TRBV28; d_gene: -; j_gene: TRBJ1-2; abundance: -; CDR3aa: CASSLWTDANYGYTF; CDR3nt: TGTGCCAGCAGTTTATGGACAGACGCTAACTATGGCTACACCTTC
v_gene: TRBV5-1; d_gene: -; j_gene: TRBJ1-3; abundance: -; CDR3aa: CASSLDGGTGNTIYF; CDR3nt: TGCGCCAGCAGCTTGGATGGGGGGACTGGAAACACCATATATTTT
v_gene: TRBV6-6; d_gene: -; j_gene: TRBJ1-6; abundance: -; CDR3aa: CASTPRTGLSNSPLHF; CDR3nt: TGTGCCAGCACTCCTCGTACAGGCTTAAGTAATTCACCCCTCCACTTT
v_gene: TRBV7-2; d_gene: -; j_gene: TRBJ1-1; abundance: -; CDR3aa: CASSPRASSMNTEAFF; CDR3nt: TGTGCCAGCAGCCCGCGGGCGTCAAGTATGAACACTGAAGCTTTCTTT
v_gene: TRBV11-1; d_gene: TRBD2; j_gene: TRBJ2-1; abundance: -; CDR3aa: CASSKTSGRASEQFF; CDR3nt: TGTGCCAGCAGCAAGACTAGCGGGAGGGCCAGTGAGCAGTTCTTC
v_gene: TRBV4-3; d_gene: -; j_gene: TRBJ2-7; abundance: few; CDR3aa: CARRGRYSYEQYF; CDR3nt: TGCGCCAGGCGGGGCAGATACTCCTACGAGCAGTACTTC
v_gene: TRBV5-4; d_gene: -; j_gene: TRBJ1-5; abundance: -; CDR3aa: CASSLARQGLGQPQHF; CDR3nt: TGTGCCAGCAGCTTGGCCCGGCAGGGTCTTGGTCAGCCCCAGCATTTT
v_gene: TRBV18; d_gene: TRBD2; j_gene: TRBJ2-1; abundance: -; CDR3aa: CASSPLMGLAGGPREQFF; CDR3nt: TGTGCCAGCTCGCCCTTGATGGGTTTAGCGGGAGGGCCTCGGGAGCAGTTCTTC
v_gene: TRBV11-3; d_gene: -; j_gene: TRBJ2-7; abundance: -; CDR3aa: CASSLYRSSYEQYF; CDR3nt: TGTGCCAGCAGCTTATACAGGAGCTCCTACGAGCAGTACTTC
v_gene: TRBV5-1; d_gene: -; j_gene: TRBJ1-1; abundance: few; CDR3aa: CASSEELNTEAFF; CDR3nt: TGCGCCAGCAGCGAAGAGTTGAACACTGAAGCTTTCTTT
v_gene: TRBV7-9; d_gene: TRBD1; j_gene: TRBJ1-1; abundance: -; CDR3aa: CASSWDRNTEAFF; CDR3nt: TGTGCCAGCAGCTGGGACAGGAACACTGAAGCTTTCTTT
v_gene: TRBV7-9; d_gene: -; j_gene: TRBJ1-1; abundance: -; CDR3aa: CASSFLSMSTEAFF; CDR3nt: TGTGCCAGCAGCTTTCTGTCTATGTCTACTGAAGCTTTCTTT
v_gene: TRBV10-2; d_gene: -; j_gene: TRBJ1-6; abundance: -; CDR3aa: CASSERGISSYNSPLHF; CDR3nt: TGCGCCAGCAGTGAGAGGGGCATCAGCTCCTATAATTCACCCCTCCACTTT
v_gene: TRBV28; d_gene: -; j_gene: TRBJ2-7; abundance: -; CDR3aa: CASSLEGLYEQYF; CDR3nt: TGTGCCAGCAGTTTGGAGGGGCTATACGAGCAGTACTTC
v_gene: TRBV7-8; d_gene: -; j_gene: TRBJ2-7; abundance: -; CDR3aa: CASSLFEGTWRPEQYF; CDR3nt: TGTGCCAGCAGCTTATTCGAAGGGACTTGGAGGCCCGAGCAGTACTTC